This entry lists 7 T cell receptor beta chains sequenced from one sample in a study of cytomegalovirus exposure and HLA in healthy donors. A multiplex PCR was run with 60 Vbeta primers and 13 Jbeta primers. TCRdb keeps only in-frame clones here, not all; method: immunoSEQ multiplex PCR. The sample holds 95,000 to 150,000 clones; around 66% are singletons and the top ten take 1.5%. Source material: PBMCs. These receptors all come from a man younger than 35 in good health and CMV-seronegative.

This CDR3 reads CASSHFGEDIQYF. CDR3 DNA sequence: TGCGCCAGCAGCCACTTCGGTGAAGACATTCAGTACTTC. This chain connects TRBV4-1 to TRBJ2-4, with no clear D. From germline, CDR1 is MGHRA and CDR2 YSYEKL. The V and J ends lost 3 bases and 8 bases respectively, with 11 bases between them. This CDR3 contains 13 residues.

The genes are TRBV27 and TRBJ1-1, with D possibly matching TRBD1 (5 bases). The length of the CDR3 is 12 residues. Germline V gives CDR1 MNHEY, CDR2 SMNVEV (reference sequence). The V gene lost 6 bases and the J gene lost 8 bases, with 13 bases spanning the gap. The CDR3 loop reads CASSRQGQEAFF. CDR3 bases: TGTGCCAGCAGCCGGCAGGGTCAGGAAGCTTTCTTT.

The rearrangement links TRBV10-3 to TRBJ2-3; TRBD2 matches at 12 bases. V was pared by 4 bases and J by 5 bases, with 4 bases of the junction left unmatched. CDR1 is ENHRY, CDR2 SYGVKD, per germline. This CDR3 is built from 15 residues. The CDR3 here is CAISGTSGDKDTQYF. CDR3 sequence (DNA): TGTGCCATCAGTGGGACTAGCGGGGATAAAGATACGCAGTATTTT.

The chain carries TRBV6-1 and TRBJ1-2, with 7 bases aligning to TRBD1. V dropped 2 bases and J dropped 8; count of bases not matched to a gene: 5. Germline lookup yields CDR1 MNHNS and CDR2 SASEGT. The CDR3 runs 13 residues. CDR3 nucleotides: TGTGCCAGCAGTGAAACAGGGGTGTGGGGCTACACCTTC. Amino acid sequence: CASSETGVWGYTF.

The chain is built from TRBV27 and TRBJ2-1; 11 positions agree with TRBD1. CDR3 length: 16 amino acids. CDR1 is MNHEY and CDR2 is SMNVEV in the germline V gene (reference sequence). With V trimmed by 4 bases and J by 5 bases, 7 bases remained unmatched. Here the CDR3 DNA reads TGTGCCAGCAGTTCCCCAGGACAGGGGGCCCACAATGAGCAGTTCTTC. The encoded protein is CASSSPGQGAHNEQFF.

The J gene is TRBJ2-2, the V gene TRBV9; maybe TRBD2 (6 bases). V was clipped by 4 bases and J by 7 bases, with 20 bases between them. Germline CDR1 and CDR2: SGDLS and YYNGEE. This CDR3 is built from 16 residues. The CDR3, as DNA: TGTGCCAGCAGCAAGGGGACTGGAGTCAACCGCGGGGAGCTGTTTTTT. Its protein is CASSKGTGVNRGELFF.

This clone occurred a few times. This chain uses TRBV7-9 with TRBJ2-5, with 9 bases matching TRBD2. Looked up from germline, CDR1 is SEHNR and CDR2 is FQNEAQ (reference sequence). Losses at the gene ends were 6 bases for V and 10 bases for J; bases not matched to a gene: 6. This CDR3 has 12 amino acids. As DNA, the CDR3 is TGTGCCAGCAGGCGAATAGCGGGGGACCAGTACTTC. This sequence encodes CASRRIAGDQYF. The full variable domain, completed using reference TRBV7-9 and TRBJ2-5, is DTGVSQNPRHKITKRGQNVTFRCDPISEHNRLYWYRQTLGQGPEFLTYFQNEAQLEKSRLLSDRFSAERPKGSFSTLEIQRTEQGDSAMYLCASRRIAGDQYFGPGTRLLVL.